This T cell receptor beta chain came from a study of blood T cell repertoires in COVID-19. CDR1 is SGHRS, CDR2 YFSETQ, per germline. The CDR3 extends over 14 amino acids. J gave up 7 bases and V 0 bases, and 2 bases lay outside the gene matches. Using immunoSEQ multiplex PCR, the repertoire was profiled, and TCRdb retains in-frame clones only, with some absent. The table records approximately 270,000 clones, 70% to 90% of them present only once. This sequence originates from a woman aged 45-65 years who had recovered from COVID-19. V is TRBV5-1 and J is TRBJ1-4; 8 bases fit TRBD1. The sample consisted of PBMCs or T cells enriched from blood (not recorded which). The CDR3 DNA follows: TGCGCCAGCAGCTTGGAACAGGGGGTTGAAAAACTGTTTTTT. Translation: CASSLEQGVEKLFF. Filled out from reference TRBV5-1 and TRBJ1-4, the complete variable domain reads KAGVTQTPRYLIKTRGQQVTLSCSPISGHRSVSWYQQTPGQGLQFLFEYFSETQRNKGNFPGRFSGRQFSNSRSEMNVSTLELGDSALYLCASSLEQGVEKLFFGSGTQLSVL.